This is a list of T cell receptor beta chains from one sample in a study of early T cells in non-severe SARS-CoV-2 infection. TCRdb redid the calling of the 5' RACE reads with MiXCR, one entry per CDR3 protein. The sample comprises approximately 48,000 distinct CDR3 sequences, approximately 8.5% of which are singletons, and 15% rests with the top ten. Sequencing was carried out using whole blood. The receptors derive from an adult who was a healthcare worker with PCR-confirmed SARS-CoV-2 infection or an uninfected control (not recorded which). CDR3s include the opening cysteine and the closing phenylalanine or tryptophan. The order of the fields is CDR3 length, V gene, J gene, D gene, clone size, CDR3 protein, CDR3 DNA. D genes are given only for firm matches. Some rows have no size entry. The others give once, few or many, or a class for an expanded clone.

14	TRBV7-9	TRBJ2-7	-	-	CASSFDRSPYEQYF	TGTGCCAGCAGCTTTGACAGGTCCCCCTACGAGCAGTACTTC
14	TRBV20-1	TRBJ1-5	-	few	CSAAAGPTNQPQHF	TGCAGTGCCGCCGCGGGGCCGACCAATCAGCCCCAGCATTTT
18	TRBV6-5	TRBJ2-6	-	many	CASSPHLPGRWGANVLTF	TGTGCCAGCAGTCCACATCTCCCAGGCAGGTGGGGGGCCAACGTCCTGACTTTC
15	TRBV10-3	TRBJ2-1	TRBD1	many	CAINPGTGLNNEQFF	TGTGCCATCAACCCCGGGACAGGGCTTAACAATGAGCAGTTCTTC
19	TRBV11-2	TRBJ1-1	TRBD1	many	CASSSRYRDRSNKNTEAFF	TGTGCCAGCAGCTCCCGCTACCGGGACAGATCAAACAAGAACACTGAAGCTTTCTTT
17	TRBV6-6	TRBJ2-7	TRBD2	few	CASSLTSGSLGAGEQYF	TGTGCCAGCAGTCTCACTAGCGGGAGTCTTGGGGCCGGGGAGCAGTACTTC
12	TRBV20-1	TRBJ2-5	-	-	CSARTDQETQYF	TGCAGTGCTAGGACAGATCAAGAGACCCAGTACTTC
15	TRBV12-3/TRBV12-4	TRBJ2-7	TRBD1	many	CASSFRGQGPYEQYF	TGTGCCAGCAGTTTCAGGGGACAGGGGCCCTACGAGCAGTACTTC
15	TRBV20-1	TRBJ2-1	-	many	CSARSPWSSFNEQFF	TGCAGTGCTAGGTCCCCCTGGAGTAGTTTCAATGAGCAGTTCTTC
13	TRBV6-6	TRBJ2-5	-	many	CASSYSNEMTQYF	TGTGCCAGCAGTTACTCGAATGAGATGACCCAGTACTTC
17	TRBV25-1	TRBJ1-6	-	many	CASSPIPGSSYNSPLHF	TGTGCCAGCAGTCCCATTCCAGGGAGCTCCTATAATTCACCCCTCCACTTT
18	TRBV5-4	TRBJ2-3	-	few	CASSPLWTTNYDTDTQYF	TGTGCCAGCAGCCCCTTGTGGACAACGAACTACGACACAGATACGCAGTATTTT
13	TRBV6-1	TRBJ2-7	TRBD1	few	CASRAGTVYEQYF	TGTGCCAGCAGGGCCGGGACAGTCTACGAGCAGTACTTC
13	TRBV29-1	TRBJ2-7	-	-	CSASNGDSYEQYF	TGCAGCGCCTCCAACGGGGATTCCTACGAGCAGTACTTC
14	TRBV27	TRBJ2-7	-	many	CASSLSGPLGEQYF	TGTGCCAGCAGTTTAAGCGGCCCATTGGGCGAGCAGTACTTC
16	TRBV28	TRBJ2-7	TRBD2	few	CASSPPLGRPTYEQYF	TGTGCCAGCAGTCCTCCCCTCGGGAGGCCGACCTACGAGCAGTACTTC
14	TRBV29-1	TRBJ2-1	-	once	CSVVEGNQGNEQFF	TGCAGCGTTGTAGAGGGTAACCAAGGCAATGAGCAGTTCTTC
16	TRBV7-8	TRBJ2-1	TRBD2	many	CASSTPGLAGLVEQFF	TGTGCCAGCAGCACCCCTGGACTAGCGGGATTGGTTGAGCAGTTCTTC
13	TRBV20-1	TRBJ1-2	-	-	CSVPGKTNYGYTF	TGCAGTGTCCCCGGCAAGACTAACTATGGCTACACCTTC
15	TRBV12-3/TRBV12-4	TRBJ2-1	TRBD2	few	CASSLTSGGYNEQFF	TGTGCCAGCAGTCTCACTAGCGGCGGTTACAATGAGCAGTTCTTC
11	TRBV20-1	TRBJ2-7	TRBD1	many	CSAGTGVEQYF	TGCAGTGCTGGGACAGGGGTCGAGCAGTACTTC
15	TRBV5-1	TRBJ2-1	TRBD2	few	CASSLRAGGGNEQFF	TGCGCCAGCAGCTTGCGGGCGGGAGGTGGCAATGAGCAGTTCTTC
16	TRBV28	TRBJ2-1	TRBD2	few	CASSETSGRANNEQFF	TGTGCCAGCAGTGAGACTAGCGGGAGAGCTAACAATGAGCAGTTCTTC
16	TRBV18	TRBJ1-1	-	-	CASSPLQTSTNTEAFF	TGTGCCAGCTCACCTCTCCAGACGTCCACGAACACTGAAGCTTTCTTT
15	TRBV3-1	TRBJ1-5	-	many	CASSLRREVGQPQHF	TGTGCCAGCAGCCTCAGGAGGGAAGTAGGTCAGCCCCAGCATTTT
17	TRBV4-1	TRBJ1-1	-	-	CASSQGQGPRLNTEAFF	TGCGCCAGCAGCCAAGGTCAGGGGCCGAGACTGAACACTGAAGCTTTCTTT
15	TRBV28	TRBJ2-1	TRBD1	-	CASRTGTGTYNEQFF	TGTGCCAGCAGAACCGGGACAGGGACCTACAATGAGCAGTTCTTC
16	TRBV11-2	TRBJ1-1	-	few	CASSLEIRAGWTEAFF	TGTGCCAGCAGCTTAGAAATTCGCGCAGGGTGGACTGAAGCTTTCTTT
16	TRBV13	TRBJ2-1	-	-	CASSLATWVSNNEQFF	TGTGCCAGCAGCCTAGCCACGTGGGTGTCGAACAATGAGCAGTTCTTC
13	TRBV5-4	TRBJ1-1	-	-	CASSLERHTEAFF	TGTGCCAGCAGCTTGGAGCGACACACTGAAGCTTTCTTT
16	TRBV20-1	TRBJ2-7	TRBD1	-	CSARPHTGTAIYEQYF	TGCAGTGCTAGGCCTCATACCGGGACAGCAATCTACGAGCAGTACTTC